A single sample is the source of the 8 T cell receptor beta chains below, sequenced in a study of cytomegalovirus exposure and HLA in healthy donors. The PCR was carried out with 60 Vbeta primers and 13 Jbeta primers. The protocol was immunoSEQ multiplex PCR, while the TCRdb copy is restricted to in-frame clones and leaves out a portion. The sample has over 100,000 clones; 79% are singletons. Sequencing was carried out using PBMCs. The receptors were gathered from a woman between 18 and 30 years old in good health and CMV-seropositive.

The chain links TRBV21-1 to TRBJ2-2; no DNA check was done on the table's D call, TRBD1. TRBV21-1 is termed a pseudogene. The CDR3 consists of 20 residues. CDR3 coding DNA: TGTGCCAGCAGCATCTCCATACAGGGGGCCCTTGGGACGGGCACCGGGGAGCTGTTTTTT. Its protein is CASSISIQGALGTGTGELFF.

The genes are TRBV6-1 and TRBJ1-1; D uncertain. CDR3 length: 12 residues. V was clipped by 5 bases and J by 10 bases, with 14 bases between them. Germline V gene lookup returns CDR1 MNHNS and CDR2 SASEGT. DNA of the CDR3: TGTGCCAGCAGTACCTCGACTGCTGGAGCTTTCTTT. Residues: CASSTSTAGAFF.

The rearrangement uses TRBV6-5 and TRBJ1-5; 10 bases map to TRBD1. Germline V gene sequence: CDR1 MNHEY, CDR2 SVGAGI. CDR3 length: 15 amino acids. Trimming removed 6 bases from V and 3 bases from J; junction bases left unmatched: 5. CDR3 DNA sequence: TGTGCCAGCAGAAGGGACAGGGGAATCAATCAGCCCCAGCATTTT. Amino acids: CASRRDRGINQPQHF.

This chain joins TRBV5-1 and TRBJ1-2; D may be TRBD1 (6 bases). Germline V gene data show CDR1 as SGHRS and CDR2 as YFSETQ. This CDR3 comprises 14 residues. V was trimmed by 0 bases and J by 7 bases, leaving 13 bases between them. CDR3 in DNA: TGCGCCAGCAGCTTGGAAGGGCAGGGGCCTGGCTACACCTTC. Residues: CASSLEGQGPGYTF.

This clone was observed a single time. The rearrangement links TRBV5-5 to TRBJ2-3, with 7 bases lining up with TRBD2. V shed 2 bases and J 6 bases; nucleotides not matched to a gene: 6. Germline loops: CDR1 SGHKS, CDR2 YYEKEE (reference sequence). The CDR3 contains 14 residues. The CDR3, as DNA: TGTGCCAGCAGCTTAGGCAATAGCGGGGATACGCAGTATTTT. This translates into CASSLGNSGDTQYF. Full variable domain (outside the CDR3, taken from reference TRBV5-5 and TRBJ2-3): DAGVTQSPTHLIKTRGQQVTLRCSPISGHKSVSWYQQVLGQGPQFIFQYYEKEERGRGNFPDRFSARQFPNYSSELNVNALLLGDSALYLCASSLGNSGDTQYFGPGTRLTVL.

The chain combines TRBV9 with TRBJ1-1, with D uncertain. Germline V lookup: CDR1 SGDLS, CDR2 YYNGEE. Trimming removed 3 bases at V and 4 bases at J, with 13 bases between. The length of the CDR3 is 14 residues. This CDR3 is CASSDPRGGTEAFF. For the CDR3, the DNA is TGTGCCAGCAGCGACCCCCGCGGCGGCACTGAAGCTTTCTTT. The full variable domain, in which reference TRBV9 and TRBJ1-1 provide the parts outside the CDR3, is DSGVTQTPKHLITATGQRVTLRCSPRSGDLSVYWYQQSLDQGLQFLIQYYNGEERAKGNILERFSAQQFPDLHSELNLSSLELGDSALYFCASSDPRGGTEAFFGQGTRLTVV.

This sequence joins TRBV4-1 and TRBJ1-1; 8 bases agree with TRBD1. V lost 1 base to trimming and J lost 1 base; unmatched junction nucleotides: 8. The CDR3 is made up of 17 amino acids. CDR1 and CDR2 from the germline V gene are MGHRA and YSYEKL. The CDR3 sequence is CASSQGIRGRGNTEAFF. In nucleotides, the CDR3 is TGCGCCAGCAGCCAAGGTATCAGGGGGCGTGGGAACACTGAAGCTTTCTTT.

The J gene is TRBJ2-7, the V gene TRBV10-2; TRBD2 matches at 14 bases. This CDR3 spans 15 amino acids. Germline V gene data show CDR1 as WSHSY and CDR2 as SAAADI. J was trimmed by 7 bases and V by 7 bases; bases with no gene match: 9. The CDR3 is CASTRGLAGAEEQYF. The CDR3 DNA follows: TGCGCCAGCACTAGGGGACTAGCGGGAGCTGAAGAGCAGTACTTC.